Below are 29 T cell receptor beta chains sequenced from a single sample in a study of cytotoxic CD8 clonotypes in ibrutinib-treated CLL. Profiled with immunoSEQ multiplex PCR; TCRdb holds only in-frame clones, not every one. In the table there are about 150,000 clones, 76% of which are singletons. Specimen: PBMCs, collected after 24 months of ibrutinib treatment. These receptor sequences come from a human donor with chronic lymphocytic leukemia.

The J gene is TRBJ1-1, the V gene TRBV5-1; D unclear. This CDR3 contains 15 residues. Germline V lookup: CDR1 SGHRS, CDR2 YFSETQ. V was shortened by 0 bases and J by 0 bases, with 9 bases between the two germline ends. In DNA form, the CDR3 reads TGCGCCAGCAGCTTGGTGGCACCCTTGAACACTGAAGCTTTCTTT. As protein: CASSLVAPLNTEAFF.

V is TRBV21-1 and J is TRBJ2-1; the table names TRBD1, a call not compared with the DNA. TRBV21-1 is reported as a pseudogene. This CDR3 contains 20 residues. The DNA of the CDR3 is TGTGCCAGCAGCATAGGGGGCCGGACAGCTGGCTCACTCGAGGGAAATGAGCAGTTCTTC. As protein: CASSIGGRTAGSLEGNEQFF.

The sample holds one count of this clone. The V call is TRBV5-4, the J call TRBJ1-6; D is perhaps TRBD1 (6 bases). In germline, CDR1 is SGHNT, CDR2 YYREEE (reference sequence). The CDR3 totals 14 residues. The V end was cut by 0 bases, the J end by 8 bases, with 9 bases between. The CDR3 sequence is CASSLGAGDSPLHF. The CDR3 bases are TGTGCCAGCAGCTTGGGGGCAGGGGATTCACCCCTCCACTTT.

J is TRBJ1-5 and V is TRBV7-9; no definite D call. V shed 2 bases and J shed 7 bases, with 9 bases lying between them. The CDR3 runs to 13 residues. Germline assignment: CDR1 SEHNR and CDR2 FQNEAQ (reference sequence). The CDR3 loop reads CASSLTLEQPQHF. CDR3 coding DNA: TGTGCCAGCAGCTTAACCCTCGAACAGCCCCAGCATTTT.

The chain joins TRBV5-1 to TRBJ2-3; no definite D call. CDR1 and CDR2 (germline): SGHRS, YFSETQ. The length of the CDR3 is 11 residues. Deletions cut 6 bases from V and 2 bases from J, with 4 bases between. DNA of the CDR3: TGCGCCAGCACCAACACAGATACGCAGTATTTT. Residues: CASTNTDTQYF. The whole variable domain, filled in from reference TRBV5-1 and TRBJ2-3, reads KAGVTQTPRYLIKTRGQQVTLSCSPISGHRSVSWYQQTPGQGLQFLFEYFSETQRNKGNFPGRFSGRQFSNSRSEMNVSTLELGDSALYLCASTNTDTQYFGPGTRLTVL.

The CDR3 coding sequence is TGTGCCAGTAGTACTGGACAGGGGAGGGCTGAAGCTTTCTTT. Translated: CASSTGQGRAEAFF. The chain is built from TRBV19 and TRBJ1-1, with 9 positions matching TRBD1. Unmatched junction bases numbered 6, after V lost 4 bases and J lost 6 bases. This CDR3 has 14 amino acids. Germline V gives CDR1 LNHDA, CDR2 SQIVND (reference sequence). Filled out from reference TRBV19 and TRBJ1-1, the complete variable domain reads DGGITQSPKYLFRKEGQNVTLSCEQNLNHDAMYWYRQDPGQGLRLIYYSQIVNDFQKGDIAEGYSVSREKKESFPLTVTSAQKNPTAFYLCASSTGQGRAEAFFGQGTRLTVV.

V usage is TRBV6-6 and J usage is TRBJ2-6; 7 bases agree with TRBD1. Trimming removed 6 bases from V and 2 bases from J; junction bases left unmatched: 1. The CDR3 is 14 amino acids. The germline gives CDR1 MNHNY, CDR2 SVGAGI (reference sequence). The CDR3 here is CASRDRTGANVLTF. As DNA, the CDR3 is TGTGCCAGCAGGGACAGGACTGGGGCCAACGTCCTGACTTTC.

The chain joins TRBV5-1 to TRBJ2-3, with 12 bases matching TRBD2. Germline lookup yields CDR1 SGHRS and CDR2 YFSETQ. V shed 4 bases and J 3 bases; nucleotides not matched to a gene: 3. The CDR3 runs to 15 residues. CDR3 in DNA: TGCGCCAGCAGCGCAGGGACTAGCGGGACAGATACGCAGTATTTT. The encoded protein is CASSAGTSGTDTQYF.

This clone was found a few times. The rearrangement uses TRBV29-1 and TRBJ2-7; possibly TRBD2 for D (6 bases). Trimming cost V 7 bases and J 3 bases, with 19 bases left between them. This CDR3 is built from 14 residues. The germline V gene has CDR1 SQVTM and CDR2 ANQGSEA. The CDR3 bases are TGCAGCGCCCAGAACCGGGACGGGGGCTACGAGCAGTACTTC. Its translation is CSAQNRDGGYEQYF.

This clone was observed a few times. This specimen includes other DNA sequences encoding the same CDR3. This chain joins TRBV18 and TRBJ2-7; D is perhaps TRBD1 or TRBD2 (6 bases each). The germline gives CDR1 KGHSH, CDR2 LQKENI. V gave up 6 bases and J gave up 5 bases, with 14 bases separating them. The CDR3 runs 13 residues. The CDR3 DNA sequence: TGTGCCAGCTCCCCAGTTCGGGGGCACGAGCAGTACTTC. Translating it yields CASSPVRGHEQYF.

This chain uses TRBV18 with TRBJ1-6; no clear D. CDR1 is KGHSH and CDR2 is LQKENI in the germline V gene. This CDR3 is 16 amino acids long. V shed 1 base and J shed 7 bases, with 14 bases lying between them. CDR3 region: CASSPLRAGHNSPLHF. The DNA of the CDR3 is TGTGCCAGCTCACCACTGAGGGCAGGTCACAATTCACCCCTCCACTTT.

This sequence joins TRBV7-2 and TRBJ1-5, with 7 bases identical to TRBD1. CDR3 size: 14 residues. From germline, CDR1 is SGHTA and CDR2 FQGNSA. The V and J ends lost 6 bases and 5 bases, in that order; junction bases with no gene match: 7. CDR3 DNA sequence: TGTGCCAGCAGGCCGACAGGGATCCATCAGCCCCAGCATTTT. Encoded protein: CASRPTGIHQPQHF. Filled out from reference TRBV7-2 and TRBJ1-5, the complete variable domain reads GAGVSQSPSNKVTEKGKDVELRCDPISGHTALYWYRQSLGQGLEFLIYFQGNSAPDKSGLPSDRFSAERTGGSVSTLTIQRTQQEDSAVYLCASRPTGIHQPQHFGDGTRLSIL.

This sequence joins TRBV6-1 and TRBJ2-7; 7 bases agree with TRBD1. Germline V gene data show CDR1 as MNHNS and CDR2 as SASEGT. There are 14 residues in the CDR3. The J segment lost 2 bases and the V segment lost 7 bases, leaving 8 bases of the junction unmatched. The CDR3 nucleotides are TGTGCCAGCACCTACGGGACAGAAGCCTACGAGCAGTACTTC. It is translated as CASTYGTEAYEQYF.

The rearrangement links TRBV10-3 to TRBJ1-3; D is unclear. The CDR3 is made up of 15 amino acids. CDR1 is ENHRY and CDR2 is SYGVKD in the germline V gene. Trimming took off 3 bases at V and 1 base at J, with 10 bases between the two ends. CDR3 DNA sequence: TGTGCCATCAGTGATCAGGACGCATCTGGAAACACCATATATTTT. Translated: CAISDQDASGNTIYF.

CDR3 nucleotide sequence: TGCGCCAGCCGAGACGGCCCCTCTGGGGCCAACGTCCTGACTTTC. The encoded protein is CASRDGPSGANVLTF. This chain connects TRBV5-1 to TRBJ2-6; D is uncertain. Germline CDR1 and CDR2: SGHRS and YFSETQ. The CDR3 length is 15 residues. Trimming pared 7 bases from V and 0 bases from J, leaving 11 bases between.

The rearrangement joins TRBV7-9 to TRBJ1-1, with a tentative D call TRBD1 (5 bases). CDR1 is SEHNR and CDR2 is FQNEAQ in the germline V gene (reference sequence). The V end was cut by 1 base, the J end by 5 bases, with 14 bases between. The CDR3 is 15 residues long. CDR3 coding DNA: TGTGCCAGCAGCTTAGGGGGCAGGGAAACAACTGAAGCTTTCTTT. Its protein product is CASSLGGRETTEAFF.

This clone was seen a single time. The V call is TRBV6-6, the J call TRBJ2-1; D not resolved. Between the trimmed V and J ends, which lost 2 bases and 8 bases, there was a span of 4 bases. The CDR3 runs 11 residues. From germline, CDR1 is MNHNY and CDR2 SVGAGI (reference sequence). CDR3 amino acids: CASSYGDEQFF. The CDR3 bases are TGTGCCAGCAGTTACGGGGATGAGCAGTTCTTC.

This clone was seen many times. The chain is built from TRBV7-9 and TRBJ2-7; D is possibly TRBD1 or TRBD2 (5 bases each). Germline loops: CDR1 SEHNR, CDR2 FQNEAQ (reference sequence). The V end lost 8 bases, the J end lost 0 bases, and 5 bases lay between the germline ends. This CDR3 contains 11 residues. CDR3 DNA sequence: TGTGCCAGCGGGACCTCCTACGAGCAGTACTTC. Its protein is CASGTSYEQYF.

The chain links TRBV4-2 to TRBJ2-1; no clear D gene. V dropped 4 bases and J dropped 11 bases, with 12 bases sitting between them. From germline, CDR1 is LGHNA and CDR2 YNFKEQ. The CDR3 extends over 12 amino acids. The CDR3 loop is CASSRDRAQQFF. CDR3 DNA sequence: TGTGCCAGCAGCCGCGACCGGGCCCAGCAGTTCTTC.

The V gene is TRBV9, the J gene TRBJ2-7; D gene uncertain. This CDR3 spans 14 amino acids. Trimming removed 0 bases from V and 4 bases from J, with 11 bases in between. Germline lookup yields CDR1 SGDLS and CDR2 YYNGEE. The CDR3 reads CASSVALRGYEQYF. CDR3 bases: TGTGCCAGCAGCGTAGCCCTTCGTGGGTACGAGCAGTACTTC.

This chain links TRBV19 with TRBJ2-7; D is ambiguous. The germline V gene encodes CDR1 LNHDA and CDR2 SQIVND (reference sequence). V lost 3 bases and J 3 bases, leaving 6 bases between the germline ends. This CDR3 contains 12 residues. The DNA of the CDR3 is TGTGCCAGTAGTATGGCCGGCTACGAGCAGTACTTC. It translates to CASSMAGYEQYF. The full variable domain, its missing parts supplied by reference TRBV19 and TRBJ2-7, is DGGITQSPKYLFRKEGQNVTLSCEQNLNHDAMYWYRQDPGQGLRLIYYSQIVNDFQKGDIAEGYSVSREKKESFPLTVTSAQKNPTAFYLCASSMAGYEQYFGPGTRLTVT.

This rearrangement joins TRBV27 to TRBJ2-1; no reliable D call. CDR1 is MNHEY, CDR2 SMNVEV, per germline (reference sequence). Trimming took off 6 bases at V and 4 bases at J, with 10 bases between the two ends. The CDR3 totals 13 residues. This CDR3 is CASSPRPYNEQFF. As DNA, the CDR3 is TGTGCCAGCAGCCCCCGGCCGTACAATGAGCAGTTCTTC.

The J gene is TRBJ2-1, the V gene TRBV6-6; TRBD2 agrees at 8 bases. The CDR3 has 15 residues. Per the germline V gene, CDR1 is MNHNY and CDR2 is SVGAGI (reference sequence). V was clipped by 6 bases and J by 7 bases; unmatched bases: 11. CDR3 bases: TGTGCCAGCAGCCTTCTCGGGGGGGCCGGGAATGAGCAGTTCTTC. As protein: CASSLLGGAGNEQFF.

The V call is TRBV5-1, the J call TRBJ2-7; no reliable D call. This CDR3 has 11 residues. V shed 4 bases and J shed 3 bases, with 5 bases lying between them. In germline, CDR1 is SGHRS, CDR2 YFSETQ. The CDR3 reads CASSTGYEQYF. The CDR3 DNA reads as TGCGCCAGCAGCACCGGCTACGAGCAGTACTTC.

There are many counts of this clone. This sequence joins TRBV21-1 and TRBJ1-1. TRBV21-1 is annotated as a pseudogene. The CDR3 spans 17 residues. The CDR3 sequence: CASTPGGNHKHRPEAFF. The CDR3 DNA follows: TGTGCCAGCACCCCCGGGGGAAATCACAAACATCGGCCTGAAGCTTTCTTT.

This clone was found once. The chain is built from TRBV5-1 and TRBJ2-5; TRBD2 matches at 7 bases. J lost 5 bases, V lost 4 bases, and 8 bases had no gene match. Per germline, CDR1 SGHRS and CDR2 YFSETQ. This CDR3 has 14 amino acids. CDR3 protein: CASSASGGVETQYF. The CDR3 DNA follows: TGCGCCAGCAGCGCTTCGGGGGGAGTGGAGACCCAGTACTTC.

This clone came up a few times. The chain is built from TRBV6-5 and TRBJ1-2; D gene unclear. V dropped 2 bases and J dropped 0 bases, with 7 bases sitting between them. CDR1 and CDR2 from the germline V gene are MNHEY and SVGAGI. This CDR3 has 14 residues. The CDR3 coding sequence is TGTGCCAGCAGTTACAGGAGATCTAACTATGGCTACACCTTC. This codes for CASSYRRSNYGYTF.

The rearrangement joins TRBV21-1 to TRBJ2-7; the table's D call TRBD2 went unverified against the DNA. TRBV21-1 is given as a pseudogene. The CDR3 spans 18 residues. For the CDR3, the DNA is TGTGCCAGCAGCAACAGAGGCCAGCGGGAGGGCCCGTCTGGCGAGCAGTACTTC. This translates into CASSNRGQREGPSGEQYF.

The chain is built from TRBV7-9 and TRBJ1-4; 10 bases fit TRBD1. This CDR3 comprises 14 residues. V shed 5 bases, J shed 5 bases, and the junction held 2 bases outside the gene matches. Germline-derived CDR1 and CDR2 are SEHNR and FQNEAQ (reference sequence). The CDR3 spells CASSRDRGNEKLFF. As DNA, the CDR3 is TGTGCCAGCAGCCGGGACAGGGGAAATGAAAAACTGTTTTTT.